The clone carrying this T cell receptor (beta chain) showed up just once. Trimming took 4 bases from V and 3 from J; bases not matched to a gene: 7. The CDR3 covers 15 residues. The germline CDR1 and CDR2 sequences are SGHDT and YYEEEE. These data are taken from a study of cytomegalovirus exposure and HLA in healthy donors. Primers for the PCR totalled 60 Vbeta and 13 Jbeta. Using immunoSEQ multiplex PCR, the repertoire was profiled, and TCRdb retains in-frame clones only, with some absent. The data hold some 170,000 clones, with 60% to 80% observed a single time. The receptor was isolated from a man between 25 and 39 years old in good health and CMV-seropositive. Sequencing was performed on PBMCs. The chain employs TRBV5-6 and TRBJ2-7, with 10 bases aligning to TRBD2. The CDR3 nucleotides read TGTGCCAGCAGCACAGCGGGGGGGAAACACTACGAGCAGTACTTC. It specifies CASSTAGGKHYEQYF.